The sequence of this TCR beta chain was determined in a study of T cell responses to AZD1222 COVID-19 vaccine. Study outcomes and limitations: Across the whole spike, CD4 TCRs peaked at regions 160-218 and 743-854. Baseline serostatus was positive in only a handful of AZD1222 recipients. White British donors predominated, females outnumbered males, and clonal diversity was possibly underestimated.

The table came from immunoSEQ multiplex PCR; TCRdb's copy has only in-frame clones and leaves some out. The sample lists about 210,000 clones, 85% to 95% occurring once. As for this clone: The antigen is not known.

The CDR3 totals 12 residues. J was trimmed by 11 bases and V by 2 bases; bases with no gene match: 4. Here the sequenced sample was peripheral blood, taken on day 0 of AZD1222 vaccination. The V gene is TRBV12-3 or TRBV12-4, the J gene TRBJ1-1; TRBD1 matches 8 bases. The clonotype was recovered from an adult in good health. The CDR3 loop reads CASSLQGARAFF. Written as DNA, the CDR3 is TGTGCCAGCAGTTTACAGGGGGCAAGGGCTTTCTTT.